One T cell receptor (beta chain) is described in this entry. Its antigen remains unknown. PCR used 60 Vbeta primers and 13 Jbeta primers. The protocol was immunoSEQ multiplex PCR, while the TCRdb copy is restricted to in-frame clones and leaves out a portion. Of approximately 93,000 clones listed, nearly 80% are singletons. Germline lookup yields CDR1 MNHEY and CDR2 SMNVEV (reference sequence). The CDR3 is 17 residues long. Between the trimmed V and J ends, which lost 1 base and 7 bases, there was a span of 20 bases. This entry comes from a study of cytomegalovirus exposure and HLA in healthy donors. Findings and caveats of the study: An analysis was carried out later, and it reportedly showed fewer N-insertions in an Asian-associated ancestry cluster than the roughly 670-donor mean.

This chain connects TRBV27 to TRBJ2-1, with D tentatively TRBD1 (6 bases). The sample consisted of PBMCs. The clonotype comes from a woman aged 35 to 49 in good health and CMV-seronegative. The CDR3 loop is CASSLWPPQDSGNEQFF. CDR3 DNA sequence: TGTGCCAGCAGTTTATGGCCCCCCCAGGACAGCGGTAATGAGCAGTTCTTC.